The following is a T cell receptor (beta chain) sequence with its context. Its antigen is unidentified. The data stem from a study of blood T cells in healthy people across ages. Background on the study: The capture of about one barcoded beta molecule per two T cells was achieved by template switching. Findings and limits, study-wide: Long-lived donors carried more naive CD4+ cells and greater diversity than aged donors.

The CDR3 consists of 18 residues. Trimming removed 1 base from V and 5 bases from J; junction bases left unmatched: 8. Per the germline V gene, CDR1 is LNHNV and CDR2 is YYDKDF (reference sequence). PCR was performed a second time for about 7 to 12 cycles using a sample-barcoded 5' primer and a J-beta primer mix. Template switching added a 12-random-nucleotide identifier to every cDNA molecule. TCRdb redid the calling of the 5' RACE reads with MiXCR, one entry per CDR3 protein. The sample carries about 2 million distinct CDR3 sequences, less than 50% recorded once. The authors drew ten milliliters of peripheral blood from each donor.

The receptor's source is a woman between 40 and 55 years old in good health. The sequencing input was blood. This chain uses TRBV15 with TRBJ2-1; 13 bases are shared with TRBD2. DNA for the CDR3: TGTGCCACCAGCAGAGGACTAGCGGGGGGCCGGAACCACAATGAGCAGTTCTTC. Translation gives CATSRGLAGGRNHNEQFF.